This TCR beta chain was documented in a study of shared clonotypes between healthy human individuals. Germline lookup yields CDR1 MNHEY and CDR2 SVGAGI. V dropped 6 bases and J dropped 1 base, with 13 bases sitting between them. The CDR3 loop spans 15 amino acids. Here immunoSEQ multiplex PCR was the method, and the copy in TCRdb shows in-frame clones only, minus some. There are approximately 330,000 clones in the sample; more than 60% occur only once, and about 10% lies in the top ten. The TCR originated in a man aged 25 to 45 in good health. Sequencing was carried out using memory CD4+ T cells sorted from blood. The sample's subset: CD45RA-negative fraction. The chain is built from TRBV6-5 and TRBJ2-4; TRBD2 is a possible D gene (5 bases). This CDR3 is CASSPEWEAKNIQYF. The CDR3 nucleotides are TGTGCCAGCAGCCCCGAATGGGAGGCCAAAAACATTCAGTACTTC.